The rows below give T cell receptor beta chains drawn from one sample of a study of glioma-infiltrating T cells after dendritic cell vaccination. Sequencing used immunoSEQ multiplex PCR; TCRdb keeps in-frame clones, though not all of them. The sample has about 87,000 clones; 83% are singletons. The source was blood, collected after dendritic cell vaccination. The receptors here all came from a human donor with glioblastoma. Each CDR3 is given with its conserved first and last residue. Each record gives: J gene, V gene, clone size, D gene, CDR3 DNA, CDR3 protein. The D gene is left open where the match is weak. Not all rows give a size; the values are once, few, many and, for expanded clones, a class.

>TRBJ2-7|TRBV9|-|-
TGTGCCAGCAGTGTGGACAGCCGAAGCTCCTACGAGCAGTACTTC
CASSVDSRSSYEQYF
>TRBJ2-7|TRBV29-1|-|TRBD2
TGCAGCGTGGGGACGGGAGGCTACGAGCAGTACTTC
CSVGTGGYEQYF
>TRBJ1-6|TRBV5-1|-|-
TGCGCCAGCAGCTTTACGGAGTCCTATAATTCACCCCTCCACTTT
CASSFTESYNSPLHF
>TRBJ2-3|TRBV14|-|-
TGTGCCAGCAGCCCCGGGGTGAAATCCACAGATACGCAGTATTTT
CASSPGVKSTDTQYF
>TRBJ2-2|TRBV4-3|-|TRBD2
TGCGCCAGCAGTCGAACTAGCGGGGGAACGAACACCGGGGAGCTGTTTTTT
CASSRTSGGTNTGELFF
>TRBJ2-5|TRBV2|once|TRBD2
TGTGCCAGCAGTGCTAGCGGGGGGCGAGAGACCCAGTACTTC
CASSASGGRETQYF
>TRBJ1-1|TRBV28|-|TRBD1
TGTGCCAGCGCGAATCGGGACAGGGGAACTGAAGCTTTCTTT
CASANRDRGTEAFF
>TRBJ2-7|TRBV2|-|-
TGTGCCAGCAGTAGACAGTACGAGCAGTACTTC
CASSRQYEQYF
>TRBJ2-3|TRBV5-6|-|TRBD2
TGTGCCAGCAGCTTGTTTGACGGGGGGGGTGGTTATACAGATACGCAGTATTTT
CASSLFDGGGGYTDTQYF
>TRBJ1-3|TRBV5-1|-|TRBD1
TGCGCCAGCAGCTCGCGGACAGGGTCAGGAAACACCATATATTTT
CASSSRTGSGNTIYF
>TRBJ2-5|TRBV19|once|TRBD2
TGTGCCAGTAGTAATTTAGCGGGGGGGCAGGAGACCCAGTACTTC
CASSNLAGGQETQYF
>TRBJ2-1|TRBV7-3|-|TRBD2
TGTGCCAGCAGCTCCGTAGCGGGCCTCAATGAGCAGTTCTTC
CASSSVAGLNEQFF
>TRBJ2-7|TRBV7-9|-|-
TGTGCCAGCAGACCCGACAGCTCCTACGAGCAGTACTTC
CASRPDSSYEQYF
>TRBJ1-1|TRBV5-1|once|-
TGCGCCAGCAGCGGTGGGCCAAACACTGAAGCTTTCTTT
CASSGGPNTEAFF
>TRBJ1-1|TRBV18|-|-
TGTGCCAGCTCACTCTACGGGGGGGGGAACACTGAAGCTTTCTTT
CASSLYGGGNTEAFF
>TRBJ2-7|TRBV7-2|-|TRBD1
TGTGCCAGCAGCAGACCAGGGGGCTCCTACGAGCAGTACTTC
CASSRPGGSYEQYF
>TRBJ1-1|TRBV19|-|-
TGTGCCAGTAGTATGAGGTACAATATTTTGAACACTGAAGCTTTCTTT
CASSMRYNILNTEAFF
>TRBJ1-5|TRBV27|few|-
TGTGCCAGCAGTTTATCGAGCAGGTACAATCAGCCCCAGCATTTT
CASSLSSRYNQPQHF
>TRBJ2-7|TRBV2|-|-
TGTGCCAGCAGTGATCTCCGGGGTCCCTACGAGCAGTACTTC
CASSDLRGPYEQYF
>TRBJ1-1|TRBV6-5|-|-
TGTGCCAGCACCAGGGTGACAAATCCTGAAGCTTTCTTT
CASTRVTNPEAFF
>TRBJ1-2|TRBV6-5|-|TRBD1
TGTGCCAGCAGTTACTCGGAGGGACAGAGGGGCTATGGCTACACCTTC
CASSYSEGQRGYGYTF
>TRBJ1-2|TRBV7-9|-|TRBD1
TGTGCCAGCAGCTCACACCAGGGGGGTTTTGGCTACACCTTC
CASSSHQGGFGYTF
>TRBJ2-5|TRBV29-1|-|TRBD1
TGCAGCGTTACCACAGGGGGTGGGGAGACCCAGTACTTC
CSVTTGGGETQYF
>TRBJ2-2|TRBV10-3|once|-
TGTGCCTGCCGACAGGTTCCCACCGGGGAGCTGTTTTTT
CACRQVPTGELFF
>TRBJ2-1|TRBV5-1|-|-
TGCGCCAGCAGCCCCGGCGGGGCCGAGAGCAATGAGCAGTTCTTC
CASSPGGAESNEQFF
>TRBJ1-1|TRBV9|-|TRBD1
TGTGCCAGCAGCGTAGTTAGCGGACAGGGGTTTATGAACACTGAAGCTTTCTTT
CASSVVSGQGFMNTEAFF
>TRBJ1-5|TRBV6-1|-|-
TGTGCCAGCTCCCTAGCTGGGGATCAGCCCCAGCATTTT
CASSLAGDQPQHF